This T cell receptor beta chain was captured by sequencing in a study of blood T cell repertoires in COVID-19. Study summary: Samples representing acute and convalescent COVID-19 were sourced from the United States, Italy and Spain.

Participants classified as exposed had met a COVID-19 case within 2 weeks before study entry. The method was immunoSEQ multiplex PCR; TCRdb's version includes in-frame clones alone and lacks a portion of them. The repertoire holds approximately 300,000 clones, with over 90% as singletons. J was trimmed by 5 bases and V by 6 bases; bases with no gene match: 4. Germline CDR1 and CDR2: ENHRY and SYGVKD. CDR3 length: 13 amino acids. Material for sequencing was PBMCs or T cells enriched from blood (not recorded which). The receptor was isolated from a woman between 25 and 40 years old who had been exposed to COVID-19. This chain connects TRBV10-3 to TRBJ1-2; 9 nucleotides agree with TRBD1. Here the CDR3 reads CAISAGTGYGYTF. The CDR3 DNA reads TGTGCCATCAGCGCCGGGACAGGGTATGGCTACACCTTC.